Below are 28 T cell receptor beta chains sequenced from a single sample in a study of beta chain features in type 1 diabetes. Study outcomes and limitations: For Type 1 diabetes patients, all four CD4+ subsets carried TCRB CDR3s that were moderately but significantly shorter.

Which antigens these TCRs recognize remains unknown. Isolated RNA was reverse transcribed in full, so expressed TCRB transcripts were sequenced. Sequencing was performed with immunoSEQ multiplex PCR; in TCRdb, only in-frame clones are kept and a portion is missing. The table lists a few hundred thousand clones, approximately 13% of them singletons. Sequenced: naive CD4+ T cells from blood. Receptors originate from a woman under 30 with type 1 diabetes.

The V call is TRBV28, the J call TRBJ2-5, with a tentative D call TRBD2 (7 bases). The CDR3 contains 17 residues. The V and J ends lost 4 bases and 3 bases respectively, with 21 bases between them. Germline V gene lookup returns CDR1 MDHEN and CDR2 SYDVKM. The DNA of the CDR3 is TGTGCCAGCAGTTCACCCAACCGGGGGGCAGGCGAAGAGACCCAGTACTTC. Translating gives CASSSPNRGAGEETQYF.

In this sample, this clone turned up a few times. The chain joins TRBV10-3 to TRBJ2-2; D gene uncertain. There are 11 residues in the CDR3. Germline assignment: CDR1 ENHRY and CDR2 SYGVKD. The V end was cut by 4 bases, the J end by 9 bases, with 6 bases between. The CDR3 nucleotides read TGTGCCATCAGTGGTAGCCGGGAGCTGTTTTTT. Amino acids: CAISGSRELFF.

The rearrangement links TRBV7-2 to TRBJ2-5, with D perhaps TRBD2 (5 bases). V lost 4 bases, J lost 2 bases, and 14 bases lay in between. Germline-derived CDR1 and CDR2 are SGHTA and FQGNSA. The CDR3 totals 15 residues. The CDR3 protein is CASSSGGGPQETQYF. CDR3 nucleotides: TGTGCCAGCAGCTCGGGTGGCGGGCCACAAGAGACCCAGTACTTC.

The CDR3 sequence is CASTAGGSGANVLTF. Here the CDR3 DNA reads TGTGCCAGCACGGCAGGAGGATCTGGGGCCAACGTCCTGACTTTC. V usage is TRBV7-3 and J usage is TRBJ2-6; TRBD2 might be the D (5 bases). This CDR3 has 15 residues. Germline V gene lookup returns CDR1 SGHTA and CDR2 FQGTGA. V shed 7 bases and J shed 1 base, with 11 bases lying between them.

A few counts support this clone. This chain connects TRBV15 to TRBJ2-5; a possible D gene is TRBD2 (5 bases). Germline loops: CDR1 LNHNV, CDR2 YYDKDF (reference sequence). Trimming pared 6 bases from V and 1 base from J, leaving 12 bases between. CDR3 size: 14 residues. The CDR3 DNA follows: TGTGCCACCAGGATAGGCGGGCTCCAAGAGACCCAGTACTTC. Translated, it gives CATRIGGLQETQYF.

This clone turned up a few times. The rearrangement uses TRBV29-1 and TRBJ2-1; D is uncertain. The CDR3 covers 11 residues. Germline V gene data show CDR1 as SQVTM and CDR2 as ANQGSEA. The CDR3, as DNA: TGCAGTGGCGGCACCTACAATGAGCAGTTCTTC. Amino acids: CSGGTYNEQFF.

This chain links TRBV30 with TRBJ2-3, with TRBD2 matching 9 bases. This CDR3 is 15 amino acids long. V shed 3 bases and J 6 bases; nucleotides not matched to a gene: 10. CDR1 is GTSNPN, CDR2 SVGIG, per germline (reference sequence). The CDR3 DNA is TGTGCCTGGAGCCTTAGCGGGAGTCCATGGGATACGCAGTATTTT. This gives the protein CAWSLSGSPWDTQYF.

V gene TRBV10-3 combines with J gene TRBJ2-5, with TRBD2 identical over 7 bases. CDR3 length: 15 amino acids. Germline CDR1 reads ENHRY; CDR2 reads SYGVKD. V lost 2 bases, J lost 4 bases, and 7 bases stayed unmatched. The CDR3 DNA reads as TGTGCCATCAGTGAGGGCGGGAGCAGTGGAGAGACCCAGTACTTC. Translation: CAISEGGSSGETQYF.

The chain employs TRBV28 and TRBJ2-3; 7 positions agree with TRBD1. Germline V gene data show CDR1 as MDHEN and CDR2 as SYDVKM. V shed 7 bases, J shed 3 bases, and the junction held 7 bases outside the gene matches. The CDR3 is 14 amino acids. Here the CDR3 DNA reads TGTGCCAGCATCCCAGGGGGACGAACAGATACGCAGTATTTT. Translated: CASIPGGRTDTQYF.

This clone was seen more than once but under ten times. CDR3 sequence (DNA): TGTGCCAGCAGTCCCGGCGGGACAGTTACACATGGCTACACCTTC. Its translation is CASSPGGTVTHGYTF. The genes are TRBV28 and TRBJ1-2; 7 nucleotides line up with TRBD1. The germline CDR1 and CDR2 sequences are MDHEN and SYDVKM. The V and J ends lost 5 bases and 6 bases, in that order; junction bases with no gene match: 12. This CDR3 contains 15 residues.

The rearrangement joins TRBV7-8 to TRBJ2-1; TRBD2 agrees at 7 bases. The CDR3 spans 16 residues. The ends lost 5 bases at V and 3 bases at J; junction bases unmatched: 10. The germline V gene encodes CDR1 SGHVS and CDR2 FQNEAQ. The CDR3 here is CASSPRNSGLYNEQFF. DNA for the CDR3: TGTGCCAGCAGCCCCCGCAATAGCGGGCTCTACAATGAGCAGTTCTTC.

In this sample, this clone turned up a few times. J is TRBJ2-2 and V is TRBV7-3; 7 bases match TRBD2. The CDR3 length is 16 residues. Germline assignment: CDR1 SGHTA and CDR2 FQGTGA. J was trimmed by 0 bases and V by 3 bases; bases with no gene match: 4. CDR3: CASSFSGTTNTGELFF. The CDR3 coding sequence is TGTGCCAGCAGCTTTTCCGGGACTACGAACACCGGGGAGCTGTTTTTT.

The chain recombines TRBV19 with TRBJ2-6, with TRBD1 identical over 9 bases. The trim removed 5 bases at V and 6 bases at J, leaving 2 bases unmatched. Germline V gives CDR1 LNHDA, CDR2 SQIVND (reference sequence). The length of the CDR3 is 14 residues. CDR3 bases: TGTGCCAGTAGTCGACAGGGGGAGGCCAACGTCCTGACTTTC. It encodes CASSRQGEANVLTF.

This sequence joins TRBV27 and TRBJ2-5, with a weak D call TRBD1 (6 bases). There are 14 residues in the CDR3. Trimming removed 7 bases at V and 2 bases at J, with 14 bases between. Germline V gene lookup returns CDR1 MNHEY and CDR2 SMNVEV (reference sequence). The CDR3 DNA follows: TGTGCCAGCACTAAGAAGGGACATCAAGAGACCCAGTACTTC. This sequence encodes CASTKKGHQETQYF.

There are a few counts of this clone. CDR3 region: CASSRGPERLANYGYTF. Here the CDR3 DNA reads TGTGCCAGCTCGCGGGGCCCTGAGCGCCTGGCTAACTATGGCTACACCTTC. The chain joins TRBV18 to TRBJ1-2; D may be TRBD1 (5 bases). The V gene's germline CDR1 is KGHSH and CDR2 LQKENI. The CDR3 length is 17 residues. V dropped 6 bases and J dropped 0 bases, with 20 bases sitting between them.

This clone turned up a few times. CDR3 protein: CASSLWQGGGYTF. CDR3 DNA: TGTGCCAGCAGTTTATGGCAGGGGGGTGGCTACACCTTC. This chain uses TRBV27 with TRBJ1-2; 7 nucleotides agree with TRBD1. Trimming took 1 base from V and 7 from J; bases not matched to a gene: 3. The CDR3 has 13 residues. Germline values: CDR1 MNHEY, CDR2 SMNVEV (reference sequence).

The V and J genes are TRBV10-2 and TRBJ2-3; TRBD1 aligns across 11 bases. The CDR3 loop spans 15 amino acids. Germline CDR1 WSHSY, CDR2 SAAADI. J was trimmed by 3 bases and V by 8 bases; bases with no gene match: 7. CDR3 sequence: CASLTGQGVTDTQYF. The CDR3, as DNA: TGCGCCAGCTTAACGGGACAGGGGGTTACAGATACGCAGTATTTT.

The chain recombines TRBV5-1 with TRBJ2-7; tentatively, D is TRBD2 (6 bases). This CDR3 is 15 amino acids long. The germline V gene encodes CDR1 SGHRS and CDR2 YFSETQ. Trimming removed 0 bases at V and 1 base at J, with 11 bases between. CDR3 coding DNA: TGCGCCAGCAGCTTGGGGCAGGGAGGATCCTACGAGCAGTACGTC. Translated, it gives CASSLGQGGSYEQYV.

This clone occurred a few times. The CDR3 nucleotides read TGTGCCAGCAGCTTAGAGGGGCAGGGGGCTCACTATGGCTACACCTTC. Translation gives CASSLEGQGAHYGYTF. The rearrangement uses TRBV7-2 and TRBJ1-2, with TRBD1 matching over 8 bases. Trimming removed 1 base from V and 3 bases from J; junction bases left unmatched: 7. Germline CDR1 reads SGHTA; CDR2 reads FQGNSA. There are 16 residues in the CDR3.

This clone was seen more than once but under ten times. V and J are TRBV7-8 and TRBJ2-7; 10 bases align to TRBD2. Germline CDR1 reads SGHVS; CDR2 reads FQNEAQ. The CDR3 totals 19 residues. V shed 5 bases and J 0 bases; nucleotides not matched to a gene: 16. CDR3 sequence reads: CASSPRLAGQRGSSYEQYV. The CDR3 coding sequence is TGTGCCAGCAGCCCTCGACTAGCGGGCCAGCGGGGCAGCTCCTACGAGCAGTACGTC.

The chain employs TRBV18 and TRBJ2-7; D possibly corresponds to TRBD1 (5 bases). The length of the CDR3 is 14 residues. The V end was cut by 3 bases, the J end by 4 bases, with 13 bases between. Per the germline V gene, CDR1 is KGHSH and CDR2 is LQKENI. The CDR3 here is CASSPDMAGYEQYF. CDR3 bases: TGTGCCAGCTCACCCGACATGGCAGGGTACGAGCAGTACTTC.

The gene calls are TRBV19 and TRBJ1-5; D possibly corresponds to TRBD1 (5 bases). Per germline, CDR1 LNHDA and CDR2 SQIVND (reference sequence). This CDR3 has 14 residues. V shed 3 bases and J shed 5 bases, with 11 bases lying between them. The DNA of the CDR3 is TGTGCCAGTAGTATCAGGGCAGGCGATCAGCCCCAGCATTTT. This sequence encodes CASSIRAGDQPQHF. The entire variable domain, with the rest obtained from reference TRBV19 and TRBJ1-5, is as follows: DGGITQSPKYLFRKEGQNVTLSCEQNLNHDAMYWYRQDPGQGLRLIYYSQIVNDFQKGDIAEGYSVSREKKESFPLTVTSAQKNPTAFYLCASSIRAGDQPQHFGDGTRLSIL.

The V call is TRBV6-1, the J call TRBJ2-2; 7 positions agree with TRBD2. CDR1 and CDR2 (germline): MNHNS, SASEGT. Trimming at V came to 9 bases and at J to 5 bases, leaving 6 bases not matched to a gene. The CDR3 has 13 residues. As DNA, the CDR3 is TGTGCCAGTGGGCGGGAGAGTACCGGGGAGCTGTTTTTT. Its protein product is CASGRESTGELFF.

This clone was recorded a few times. The rearrangement links TRBV15 to TRBJ2-3, with 9 bases that match TRBD2. Germline V gene lookup returns CDR1 LNHNV and CDR2 YYDKDF (reference sequence). The CDR3 contains 16 residues. V trimming: 1 base; J trimming: 0 bases; junction bases outside the gene matches: 2. The CDR3 here is CATSRASGKSTDTQYF. The CDR3 nucleotides are TGTGCCACCAGCAGAGCTAGCGGGAAAAGCACAGATACGCAGTATTTT.

The chain combines TRBV13 with TRBJ2-7, with D possibly TRBD1 on 6 matching bases. This CDR3 region has 13 residues. CDR1 and CDR2 (germline): PRHDT, FYEKMQ (reference sequence). Trimming cost V 4 bases and J 6 bases, with 13 bases left between them. Here the CDR3 DNA reads TGTGCCAGCAGCTCGTACAGGGACGGCGAGCAGTACTTC. Its protein is CASSSYRDGEQYF.

The gene calls are TRBV30 and TRBJ2-7, with D tentatively TRBD2 (6 bases). This CDR3 has 13 amino acids. In germline, CDR1 is GTSNPN, CDR2 SVGIG (reference sequence). V was clipped by 2 bases and J by 3 bases, with 11 bases between them. The CDR3 coding sequence is TGTGCCTGGAGTCCCCAGGGAGGCTACGAGCAGTACTTC. It specifies CAWSPQGGYEQYF.

This sequence joins TRBV7-9 and TRBJ2-7; 9 bases map to TRBD1. The CDR3 runs 15 residues. V lost 5 bases, J lost 5 bases, and 10 bases stayed unmatched. From germline, CDR1 is SEHNR and CDR2 FQNEAQ (reference sequence). CDR3 nucleotides: TGTGCCAGCAGCCCCTTGCCGGGACAGGGTGACGAGCAGTACTTC. Translating gives CASSPLPGQGDEQYF.

Concerning this clone: Other DNA sequences within the sample encode an identical CDR3. CDR3 DNA sequence: TGCAGCGTCCCGGGACAGGGACTGAACACTGAAGCTTTCTTT. It translates to CSVPGQGLNTEAFF. The V call is TRBV29-1, the J call TRBJ1-1, with TRBD1 identical over 9 bases. Germline loops: CDR1 SQVTM, CDR2 ANQGSEA. This CDR3 region has 14 residues. V trimming: 6 bases; J trimming: 0 bases; junction bases outside the gene matches: 5.